The entry below gives a single TCR beta chain sequence along with its context. Germline V gene data show CDR1 as SGHDN and CDR2 as FVKESK. There are 15 residues in the CDR3. V was shortened by 1 base and J by 5 bases, with 14 bases between the two germline ends. The record originates from a study of blood T cell repertoires in COVID-19. Study at large: Sites across the United States, Italy and Spain contributed samples from acute and convalescent COVID-19. Sources were T cells, B-cell-depleted T cells, or PBMCs; the material itself was cDNA or gDNA.

Under the authors' procedure: Reference gene primer amplification in the assay estimated nucleated cell counts. Profiled with immunoSEQ multiplex PCR; TCRdb holds only in-frame clones, not every one. That table is the source of V, J and clone size, and D and trimming were worked out from the DNA. The sample includes tens of thousands of clones, over 60% of them seen just once. This TCR came from a woman aged 80 or older with active or convalescent COVID-19. The chain is built from TRBV14 and TRBJ1-2; D remains ambiguous. The sample was peripheral blood. Written as DNA, the CDR3 is TGTGCCAGCAGCCAAGTTGAATCGGGATTTTATGGCTACACCTTC. It codes for CASSQVESGFYGYTF.